What follows is one T cell receptor beta chain and its context. Its cognate antigen is unknown. Assay used: immunoSEQ multiplex PCR; TCRdb lists only in-frame clones, some missing. Among 4,500 to 6,500 clones listed, 65% to 80% were seen once. The data were obtained in a study of T cells in tumors after PD-1 blockade. Study summary: Prior checkpoint blockade, systemic immunosuppressant use, or anti-cancer therapy within 4 weeks excluded patients. Patients received pembrolizumab 200 mg every 3 weeks or cemiplimab 350 mg every 2 weeks. Tumor samples yielded 20 to 25-fold more depth than single-cell TCR sequencing. The study, taken as a whole, reports: Some novel exhausted tumor clones appeared in pre-treatment blood, suggesting peripheral recruitment.

The source of this sequence is a human donor with basal cell carcinoma. Sample: tumor tissue, taken before anti-PD-1 treatment.

Here the CDR3 reads CASSSQDHKNIQYF. The CDR3 region has the DNA TGTGCCAGCAGCTCACAGGATCACAAAAACATTCAGTACTTC. The chain has TRBV5-4 and TRBJ2-4, with D possibly TRBD1 on 5 matching bases. This CDR3 contains 14 residues. The germline V gene has CDR1 SGHNT and CDR2 YYREEE (reference sequence). Trimming removed 3 bases from V and 3 bases from J, with 10 bases in between.